The clone carrying this T cell receptor beta chain appeared a few times. The source of the sample is a study of Ad26.COV2.S vaccination and SARS-CoV-2 variants. Across the study: Doses of Ad26.COV2.S were injected into muscle once or twice, 56 days apart.

CDR3 length: 15 amino acids. The V end lost 2 bases, the J end lost 0 bases, and 10 bases lay between the germline ends. CDR1 LGHNA and CDR2 YSLEER come from the germline V gene. The treatment was: around 19 received Ad26.COV2.S at low or high dose, single or two shots; roughly five received placebo; per-sample allocation not given. It was on day 63 after the first vaccine or placebo injection that samples were taken. It was an adult aged 18-55 years in Boston who was the donor. Spike of the Wuhan-strain SARS-CoV-2 was expressed by an Ad26 vector, which formed the vaccine. Profiling relied on immunoSEQ multiplex PCR, and the TCRdb table lists in-frame clones only, not all of them. The repertoire holds 440,000 or so clones, with roughly 91% as singletons.

The J gene is TRBJ1-2, the V gene TRBV4-3; D not certain. The sample was peripheral blood, taken in a trial of Ad26.COV2.S vaccine versus placebo. This receptor was obtained from a person between 18 and 60 years old who received the Ad26.COV2.S COVID-19 vaccine or a placebo. CDR3 DNA: TGCGCCAGCAGCCAATACCCGGACCCTAACTATGGCTACACCTTC. It is translated as CASSQYPDPNYGYTF.